This T cell receptor (beta chain) was sequenced in a study of blood T cell repertoires in COVID-19. There are 14 residues in the CDR3. Trimming cost V 4 bases and J 5 bases, with 9 bases left between them. CDR1 is KGHSH and CDR2 is LQKENI in the germline V gene. Profiled with immunoSEQ multiplex PCR; TCRdb holds only in-frame clones, not every one. There are some 83,000 clones in the sample; approximately 85% occur only once, and 8% lies in the top ten. The rearrangement links TRBV18 to TRBJ1-6; D is undetermined. This TCR was recovered from a man aged 50 to 59 with active COVID-19. The specimen sequenced was peripheral blood. The CDR3 sequence: CASSQAVNNSPLHF. DNA for the CDR3: TGTGCCAGCTCACAAGCCGTAAATAATTCACCCCTCCACTTT.